This T cell receptor (beta chain) was found in a study of response to subunit inactivated influenza vaccine. TCRdb re-analysed the RT-PCR reads in MiXCR, keeping a single row per CDR3 protein. The profile shows around 570,000 distinct CDR3 sequences, 7.6% of them singletons. This clonotype was found a few times. No antigen is known for it. Trimming took off 2 bases at V and 1 base at J, with 13 bases between the two ends. CDR1 and CDR2 (germline): SGHAT, FQNNGV. There are 16 residues in the CDR3. Study-wide findings and caveats: Authors suggested few new T cells are recruited by each seasonal influenza vaccination.

Specimen: PBMCs from blood, collected less than 30 months after vaccination. The chain recombines TRBV11-2 with TRBJ2-3; the D call may be TRBD1 or TRBD2 (5 bases each). The sequence came from a man between 50 and 70 years old who received an inactivated influenza vaccine. CDR3 DNA sequence: TGTGCCAGCAGCTTATGGGTGGGGCGGGGCACAGATACGCAGTATTTT. It is translated as CASSLWVGRGTDTQYF.